This TCR beta chain derives from a study of radiation and T cells in renal cell carcinoma. From germline, CDR1 is MNHEY and CDR2 SVGAGI. The CDR3 runs to 16 residues. The trim removed 0 bases at V and 6 bases at J, leaving 4 bases unmatched. Assay used: immunoSEQ multiplex PCR; TCRdb lists only in-frame clones, some missing. The sample includes some 120,000 clones, roughly 80% of them seen just once. Time point in this sample: baseline pretreatment blood. Treatment indicated: 15 Gy SBRT to primary tumor, nephrectomy 4 weeks later. The sequence was collected from a woman aged 55-75 years with renal cell carcinoma. The chain couples TRBV6-5 to TRBJ2-1, with 11 bases identical to TRBD2. The sample was blood, taken from a patient whose treatment included radiotherapy and nephrectomy. CDR3 loop: CASSYSKLAGVNEQFF. CDR3 in DNA: TGTGCCAGCAGTTACTCGAAACTAGCGGGGGTCAATGAGCAGTTCTTC.